Following are 19 T cell receptor beta chains from one sample sequenced in a study of T-cell memory formation after mild COVID-19. Via MiXCR, TCRdb re-called the 5' RACE reads, giving one row per CDR3 protein. The data show around 340,000 distinct CDR3 sequences, 13% to 15% seen once. Sequenced sample: PBMCs or a T cell subset sorted from them (not recorded which). The receptor source for this set is a man between 18 and 29 years old who had mild COVID-19 (a few samples of this study predate the infection). Cell type and time point are not known.

This clonotype occurred a few times. J is TRBJ2-5 and V is TRBV7-8, with D unclear. Germline assignment: CDR1 SGHVS and CDR2 FQNEAQ. The CDR3 has 13 amino acids. Deletions cut 8 bases from V and 5 bases from J, with 15 bases between. The CDR3 loop reads CASDGRFQETQYF. In nucleotides, the CDR3 is TGTGCCAGCGACGGTCGATTTCAGGAGACCCAGTACTTC.

The chain combines TRBV5-1 with TRBJ2-2; TRBD1 is a possible D gene (6 bases). This CDR3 region has 13 residues. The V end lost 5 bases, the J end lost 6 bases, and 11 bases lay between the germline ends. From germline, CDR1 is SGHRS and CDR2 YFSETQ. CDR3: CASRQGSPGELFF. DNA of the CDR3: TGCGCCAGCAGGCAGGGGAGCCCCGGGGAGCTGTTTTTT.

V usage is TRBV6-5 and J usage is TRBJ2-2, with D maybe TRBD1 (5 bases). This CDR3 comprises 15 residues. Trimming pared 5 bases from V and 7 bases from J, leaving 17 bases between. The germline V gene has CDR1 MNHEY and CDR2 SVGAGI. The CDR3 loop reads CASSAFRDLGGELFF. The CDR3 bases are TGTGCCAGCAGTGCGTTCAGGGATCTAGGCGGGGAGCTGTTTTTT.

This clonotype was seen ten or more times. The chain is built from TRBV13 and TRBJ1-1, with D maybe TRBD1 (5 bases). The CDR3 is 10 residues long. Germline CDR1 reads PRHDT; CDR2 reads FYEKMQ (reference sequence). The ends were cut back, 3 bases at V and 11 bases at J, with 7 bases in the middle. The DNA of the CDR3 is TGTGCCAGCAGCTTGGGGGATGCTTTCTTT. Translated, it gives CASSLGDAFF.

The chain has TRBV29-1 and TRBJ1-1, with TRBD1 matching over 7 bases. Germline assignment: CDR1 SQVTM and CDR2 ANQGSEA. The CDR3 has 16 amino acids. V gave up 7 bases and J gave up 4 bases; unmatched junction bases: 18. Written as DNA, the CDR3 is TGCAGCGCTCCGACACTCACAGGGGACCCCATCACTGAAGCTTTCTTT. Protein product: CSAPTLTGDPITEAFF.

This clonotype was seen a handful of times. The rearrangement links TRBV12-3 or TRBV12-4 to TRBJ1-1; D remains unclear. The CDR3 loop spans 14 amino acids. V was shortened by 3 bases and J by 4 bases, with 12 bases between the two germline ends. DNA for the CDR3: TGTGCCAGCAGTTTCGAGGGTAGGATCACTGAAGCTTTCTTT. It yields the protein CASSFEGRITEAFF.

This chain uses TRBV2 with TRBJ1-6, with D perhaps matching TRBD1 (5 bases). The CDR3 totals 13 residues. The V gene lost 7 bases and the J gene lost 7 bases, with 11 bases spanning the gap. CDR1 SNHLY and CDR2 FYNNEI come from the germline V gene. CDR3 sequence (DNA): TGTGCCAGCAACCGGGACCTAAATTCACCCCTCCACTTT. Its protein product is CASNRDLNSPLHF.

The chain combines TRBV20-1 with TRBJ2-4; weak D call: TRBD1 (5 bases). CDR1 is DFQATT, CDR2 SNEGSKA, per germline (reference sequence). The CDR3 totals 13 residues. CDR3 loop: CSSARGAKNIQYF. The CDR3 DNA reads TGCAGCTCCGCTAGGGGAGCCAAAAACATTCAGTACTTC.

The V and J genes are TRBV20-1 and TRBJ2-1, with D perhaps matching TRBD1 or TRBD2 (5 bases each). CDR3 size: 15 residues. Germline CDR1 and CDR2: DFQATT and SNEGSKA (reference sequence). Trimming left V 1 base short and J 0 bases short, with 10 bases between. The CDR3 here is CSARGDGPSYNEQFF. For the CDR3, the DNA is TGCAGTGCTAGAGGGGACGGTCCCTCCTACAATGAGCAGTTCTTC.

V is TRBV12-2 and J is TRBJ1-5. TRBV12-2 is a recognized pseudogene. The CDR3 runs to 18 residues. The CDR3 DNA reads TGTGCAAGTCGCTTAGCGACCTGGGAGGCACAGGTGAATCAGCCCCAGCATTTT. It specifies CASRLATWEAQVNQPQHF.

This clonotype was seen a few times. The rearrangement uses TRBV12-5 and TRBJ2-3; tentatively, D is TRBD2 (6 bases). The germline V gene encodes CDR1 LGHNT and CDR2 FRNRAP. The CDR3 sequence is 12 residues long. V was cut by 5 bases and J by 7 bases, with 10 bases left in between. The CDR3 nucleotides are TGTGCTAGTGGTCTGGAGGGGTATACGCAGTATTTT. Translated, it gives CASGLEGYTQYF.

This clonotype was detected only a few times. The chain joins TRBV20-1 to TRBJ2-2; 14 bases map to TRBD2. The CDR3 sequence is 13 residues long. CDR1 and CDR2 from the germline V gene are DFQATT and SNEGSKA (reference sequence). V dropped 3 bases and J dropped 11; count of bases not matched to a gene: 2. As DNA, the CDR3 is TGCAGTGCTAGGACTAGCGGGGGGGTAGAGCTGTTTTTT. Translated, it gives CSARTSGGVELFF.

This clonotype appeared many times. The gene calls are TRBV21-1 and TRBJ2-7; whether TRBD2, the table's D call, matches the DNA was not checked. TRBV21-1 is an annotated pseudogene. The CDR3 extends over 12 amino acids. CDR3 nucleotide sequence: TGTGCCAGCAGCAGGGGAGAGTACGAGCAGTACGTC. It specifies CASSRGEYEQYV.

This chain uses TRBV21-1 with TRBJ2-7; TRBD2 reflects the table's D call only, with no check against the DNA. TRBV21-1 is deemed a pseudogene. The CDR3 length is 14 residues. CDR3 in DNA: TGTGCCAGCAGCCTCGAGGACGCGCGGGGCGAGCAGTACTTC. It codes for CASSLEDARGEQYF.

CDR3 sequence (DNA): TGTGCCAGTAGAGACAGCATTAGCACAGATACGCAGTATTTT. Its protein product is CASRDSISTDTQYF. V is TRBV19 and J is TRBJ2-3; D might be TRBD1 (5 bases). The germline V gene encodes CDR1 LNHDA and CDR2 SQIVND (reference sequence). CDR3 length: 14 residues. The ends were cut back, 6 bases at V and 0 bases at J, with 10 bases in the middle. The variable domain in full, with the rest retrieved from reference TRBV19 and TRBJ2-3, is DGGITQSPKYLFRKEGQNVTLSCEQNLNHDAMYWYRQDPGQGLRLIYYSQIVNDFQKGDIAEGYSVSREKKESFPLTVTSAQKNPTAFYLCASRDSISTDTQYFGPGTRLTVL.

This clonotype was found a few times. The chain links TRBV20-1 to TRBJ2-2; possible D gene TRBD1, 5 bases. The CDR3 is made up of 15 amino acids. Per germline, CDR1 DFQATT and CDR2 SNEGSKA (reference sequence). Trimming removed 0 bases at V and 5 bases at J, with 13 bases between. The DNA of the CDR3 is TGCAGTGCTAGAGATACGCAGGGATGGACCGGGGAGCTGTTTTTT. This sequence encodes CSARDTQGWTGELFF.

This chain connects TRBV12-3 or TRBV12-4 to TRBJ2-1; tentatively, D is TRBD1 (6 bases). The CDR3 totals 13 residues. The ends were cut back, 2 bases at V and 10 bases at J, with 12 bases in the middle. CDR3 region: CASSLYRVNEQFF. CDR3 coding DNA: TGTGCCAGCAGTTTATACAGGGTAAACGAGCAGTTCTTC.

CDR3 DNA sequence: TGTGCCAGCAGTGGGGGGACAGTCCAAAATTCACCCCTCCACTTT. Its translation is CASSGGTVQNSPLHF. The rearrangement links TRBV6-5 to TRBJ1-6; 7 bases align to TRBD1. Germline V gene lookup returns CDR1 MNHEY and CDR2 SVGAGI. Germline trimming cut 5 bases from V and 7 bases from J; bases unmatched to any gene: 8. The CDR3 is made up of 15 amino acids.

CDR3 nucleotides: TGTGCCAGCAACTCGAGGACAAAGGGGGCCTTCTCCTACGAGCAGTACTTC. Its protein is CASNSRTKGAFSYEQYF. The chain couples TRBV6-7 to TRBJ2-7; 7 bases map to TRBD1. TRBV6-7 is given ORF status, its function remaining uncertain. The CDR3 loop spans 17 amino acids. With 7 bases clipped from V and 0 bases from J, the junction kept 15 bases outside the gene matches.